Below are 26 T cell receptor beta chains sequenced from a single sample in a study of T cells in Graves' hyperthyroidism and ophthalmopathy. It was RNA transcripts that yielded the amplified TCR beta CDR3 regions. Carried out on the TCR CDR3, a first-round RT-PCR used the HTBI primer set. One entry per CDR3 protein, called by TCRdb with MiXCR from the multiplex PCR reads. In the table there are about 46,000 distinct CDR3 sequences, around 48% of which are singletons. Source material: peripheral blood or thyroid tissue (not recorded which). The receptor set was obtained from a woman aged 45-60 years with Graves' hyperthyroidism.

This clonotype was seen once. Here the CDR3 DNA reads TGCGCCAGCAAGTTGACTAGCGCCGGGGACCGAGGAGCGTATGGCTACACCTTC. It is translated as CASKLTSAGDRGAYGYTF. V gene TRBV10-2 combines with J gene TRBJ1-2, with D tentatively TRBD1 (5 bases). CDR1 is WSHSY and CDR2 is SAAADI in the germline V gene. Trimming took 7 bases from V and 5 from J, leaving 29 bases between them. The length of the CDR3 is 18 residues.

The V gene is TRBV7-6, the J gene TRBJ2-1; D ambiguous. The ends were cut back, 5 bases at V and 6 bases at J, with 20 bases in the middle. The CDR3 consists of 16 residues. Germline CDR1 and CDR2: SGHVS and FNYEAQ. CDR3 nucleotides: TGTGCCAGCAGCCTGGAAATTGTACCTATGGGCAATGAGCAGTTCTTC. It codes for CASSLEIVPMGNEQFF.

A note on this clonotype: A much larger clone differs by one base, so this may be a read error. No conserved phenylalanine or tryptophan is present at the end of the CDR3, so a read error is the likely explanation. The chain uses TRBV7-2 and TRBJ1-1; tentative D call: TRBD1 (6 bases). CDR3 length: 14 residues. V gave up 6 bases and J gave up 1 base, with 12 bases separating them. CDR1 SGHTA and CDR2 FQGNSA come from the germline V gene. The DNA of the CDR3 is TGTGCCAGCAGTTTACCGGGGGCGAACACTGAAGCTTTCCTT. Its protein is CASSLPGANTEAFL.

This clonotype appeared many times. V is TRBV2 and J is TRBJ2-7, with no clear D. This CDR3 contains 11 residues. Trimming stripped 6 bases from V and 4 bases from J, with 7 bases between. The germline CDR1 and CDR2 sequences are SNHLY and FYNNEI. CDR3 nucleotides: TGTGCCAGCAGCGCACCTTACGAGCAGTACTTC. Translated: CASSAPYEQYF.

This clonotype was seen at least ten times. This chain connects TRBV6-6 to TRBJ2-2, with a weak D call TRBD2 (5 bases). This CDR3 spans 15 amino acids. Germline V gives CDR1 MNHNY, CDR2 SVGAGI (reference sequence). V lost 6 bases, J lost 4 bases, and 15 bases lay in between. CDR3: CASSYLTGFTGELFF. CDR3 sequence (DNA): TGTGCCAGCAGCTACCTTACGGGATTCACCGGGGAGCTGTTTTTT.

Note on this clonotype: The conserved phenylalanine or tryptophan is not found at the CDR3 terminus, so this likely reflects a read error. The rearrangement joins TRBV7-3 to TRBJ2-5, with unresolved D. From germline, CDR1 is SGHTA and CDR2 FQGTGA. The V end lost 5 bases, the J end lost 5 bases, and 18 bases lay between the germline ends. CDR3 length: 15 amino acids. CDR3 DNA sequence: TGTGCCAGCAGCCAAGAGACCCTGAATGGGGAGACCCAGTACTCC. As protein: CASSQETLNGETQYS.

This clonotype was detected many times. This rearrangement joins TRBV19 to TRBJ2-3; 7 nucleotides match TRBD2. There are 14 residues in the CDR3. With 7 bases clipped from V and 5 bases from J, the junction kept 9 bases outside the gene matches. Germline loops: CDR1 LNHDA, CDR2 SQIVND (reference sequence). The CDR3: CASNPSGVQDTQYF. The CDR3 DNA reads TGTGCCAGTAACCCGAGCGGGGTCCAAGATACGCAGTATTTT. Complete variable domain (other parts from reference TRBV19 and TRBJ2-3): DGGITQSPKYLFRKEGQNVTLSCEQNLNHDAMYWYRQDPGQGLRLIYYSQIVNDFQKGDIAEGYSVSREKKESFPLTVTSAQKNPTAFYLCASNPSGVQDTQYFGPGTRLTVL.

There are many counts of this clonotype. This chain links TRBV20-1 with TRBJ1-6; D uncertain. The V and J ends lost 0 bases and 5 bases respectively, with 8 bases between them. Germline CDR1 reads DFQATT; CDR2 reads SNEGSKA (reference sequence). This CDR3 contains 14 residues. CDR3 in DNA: TGCAGTGCTAGAGATCCGGCACATAATTCACCCCTCCACTTT. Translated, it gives CSARDPAHNSPLHF.

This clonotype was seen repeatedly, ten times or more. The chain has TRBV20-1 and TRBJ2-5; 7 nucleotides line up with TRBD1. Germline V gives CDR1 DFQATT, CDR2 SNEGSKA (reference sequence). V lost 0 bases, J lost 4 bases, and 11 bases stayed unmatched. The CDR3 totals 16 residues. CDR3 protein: CSAREVWDSSGETQYF. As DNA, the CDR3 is TGCAGTGCTAGAGAAGTTTGGGACAGTTCGGGAGAGACCCAGTACTTC.

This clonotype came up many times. The DNA for the CDR3 is TGTGCCACCAGTGATCGGGACTTTCGCCACGGGGAGCTGTTTTTT. Residues: CATSDRDFRHGELFF. This sequence joins TRBV24-1 and TRBJ2-2; tentatively, D is TRBD2 (6 bases). Trimming shortened V by 3 bases and J by 7 bases, and 14 bases separated the two germline ends. The CDR3 spans 15 residues. CDR1 and CDR2 from the germline V gene are KGHDR and SFDVKD.

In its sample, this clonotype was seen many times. CDR3: CASSTGVAGANVLTF. As DNA, the CDR3 is TGTGCCAGCAGTACAGGGGTTGCTGGGGCCAACGTCCTGACTTTC. The chain has TRBV28 and TRBJ2-6; 7 bases map to TRBD1. The J segment lost 2 bases and the V segment lost 5 bases, leaving 3 bases of the junction unmatched. Germline V gives CDR1 MDHEN, CDR2 SYDVKM. The CDR3 runs 15 residues.

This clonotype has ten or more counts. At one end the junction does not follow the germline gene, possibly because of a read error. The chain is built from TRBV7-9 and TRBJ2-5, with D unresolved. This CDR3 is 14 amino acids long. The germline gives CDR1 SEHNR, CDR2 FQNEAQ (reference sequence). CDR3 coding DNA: TGCGCCAGCAGCTTTTATAGGAATCAAGAGACCCAGTACTTC. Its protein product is CASSFYRNQETQYF.

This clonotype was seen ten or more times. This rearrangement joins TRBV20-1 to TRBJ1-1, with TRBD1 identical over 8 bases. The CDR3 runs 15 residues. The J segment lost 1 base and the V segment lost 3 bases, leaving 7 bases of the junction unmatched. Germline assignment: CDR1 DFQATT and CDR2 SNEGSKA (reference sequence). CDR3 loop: CSARTHRGGNTEAFF. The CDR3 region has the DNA TGCAGTGCTAGGACTCACAGGGGGGGGAACACTGAAGCTTTCTTT.

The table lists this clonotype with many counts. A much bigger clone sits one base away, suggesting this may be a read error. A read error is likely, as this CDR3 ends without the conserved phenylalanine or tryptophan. The DNA for the CDR3 is TGCAGTGCTAGTTCCCCTAACTATGGCTACACCCTC. Its protein product is CSASSPNYGYTL. The genes are TRBV20-1 and TRBJ1-2, with D unresolved. Germline V lookup: CDR1 DFQATT, CDR2 SNEGSKA (reference sequence). The CDR3 contains 12 residues. Deletions cut 3 bases from V and 0 bases from J, with 5 bases between.

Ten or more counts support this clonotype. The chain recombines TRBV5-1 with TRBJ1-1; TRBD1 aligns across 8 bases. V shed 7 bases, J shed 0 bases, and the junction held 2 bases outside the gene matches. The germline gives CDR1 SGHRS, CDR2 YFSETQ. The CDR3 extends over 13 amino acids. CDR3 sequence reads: CASRTGMNTEAFF. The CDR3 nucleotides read TGCGCCAGCCGGACAGGGATGAACACTGAAGCTTTCTTT.

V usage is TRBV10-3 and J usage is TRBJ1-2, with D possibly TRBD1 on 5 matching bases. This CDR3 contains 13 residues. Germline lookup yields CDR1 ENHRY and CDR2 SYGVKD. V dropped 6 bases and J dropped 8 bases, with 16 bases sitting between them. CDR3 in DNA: TGTGCCATCAGGGCCGCAGGGTGCGACGGCTACACCTTC. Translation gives CAIRAAGCDGYTF.

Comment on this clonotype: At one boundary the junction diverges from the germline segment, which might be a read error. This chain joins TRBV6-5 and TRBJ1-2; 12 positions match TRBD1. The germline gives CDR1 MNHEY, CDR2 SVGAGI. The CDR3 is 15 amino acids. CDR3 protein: CASSYSGTGGDGYAF. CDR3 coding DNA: TGTGCCAGCAGTTACTCCGGGACAGGGGGCGATGGCTACGCCTTC.

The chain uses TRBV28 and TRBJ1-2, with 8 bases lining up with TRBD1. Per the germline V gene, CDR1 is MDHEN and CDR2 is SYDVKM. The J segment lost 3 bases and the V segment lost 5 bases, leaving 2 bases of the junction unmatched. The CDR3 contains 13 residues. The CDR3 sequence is CASSDRGDYGYTF. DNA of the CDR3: TGTGCCAGCAGTGACAGGGGCGACTATGGCTACACCTTC.

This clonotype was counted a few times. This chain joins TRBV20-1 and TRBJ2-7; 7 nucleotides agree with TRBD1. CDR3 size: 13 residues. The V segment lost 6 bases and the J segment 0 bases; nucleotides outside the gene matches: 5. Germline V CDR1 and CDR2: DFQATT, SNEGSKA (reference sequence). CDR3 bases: TGCAGTGCCCTGGACAGGAGCTCCTACGAGCAGTACTTC. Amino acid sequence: CSALDRSSYEQYF.

The CDR3 is CASSPTGGEQYF. The CDR3, as DNA: TGTGCCAGCAGTCCGACAGGGGGCGAGCAGTACTTC. The chain employs TRBV12-3 or TRBV12-4 and TRBJ2-7; TRBD1 matches 9 bases. The CDR3 length is 12 residues. The trim removed 5 bases at V and 6 bases at J, leaving 2 bases unmatched.

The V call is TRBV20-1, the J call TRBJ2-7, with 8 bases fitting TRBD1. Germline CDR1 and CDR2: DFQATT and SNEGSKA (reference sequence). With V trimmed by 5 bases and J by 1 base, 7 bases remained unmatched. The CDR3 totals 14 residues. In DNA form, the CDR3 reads TGCAGTGCTTCACCACAGGGGGAGTCCTACGAGCAGTACTTC. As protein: CSASPQGESYEQYF.

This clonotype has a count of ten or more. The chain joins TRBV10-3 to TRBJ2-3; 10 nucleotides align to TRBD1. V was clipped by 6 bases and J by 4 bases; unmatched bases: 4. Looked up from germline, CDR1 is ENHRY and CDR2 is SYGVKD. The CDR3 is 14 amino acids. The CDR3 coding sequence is TGTGCCATCAGCGGACAGGGGGTATCAGATACGCAGTATTTT. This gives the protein CAISGQGVSDTQYF.

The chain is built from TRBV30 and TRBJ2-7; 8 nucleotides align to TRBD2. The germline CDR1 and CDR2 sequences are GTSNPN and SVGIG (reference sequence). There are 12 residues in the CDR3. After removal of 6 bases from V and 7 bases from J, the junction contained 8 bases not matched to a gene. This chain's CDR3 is CACQRESPEQYF. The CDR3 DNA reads TGTGCCTGCCAGCGGGAGTCTCCAGAGCAGTACTTC.

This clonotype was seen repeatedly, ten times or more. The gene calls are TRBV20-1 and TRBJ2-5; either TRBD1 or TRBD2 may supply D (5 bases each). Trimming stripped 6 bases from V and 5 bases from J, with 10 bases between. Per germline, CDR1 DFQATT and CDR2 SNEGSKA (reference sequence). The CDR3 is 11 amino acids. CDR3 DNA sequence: TGCAGTGCGGGACCCCGGGAGACCCAGTACTTC. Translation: CSAGPRETQYF.

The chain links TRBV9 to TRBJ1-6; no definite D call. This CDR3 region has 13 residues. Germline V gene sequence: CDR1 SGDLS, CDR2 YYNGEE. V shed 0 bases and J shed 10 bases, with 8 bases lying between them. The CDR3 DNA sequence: TGTGCCAGCAGCGTAGGGGTTGAGTCACCCCTCCACTTT. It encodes CASSVGVESPLHF.

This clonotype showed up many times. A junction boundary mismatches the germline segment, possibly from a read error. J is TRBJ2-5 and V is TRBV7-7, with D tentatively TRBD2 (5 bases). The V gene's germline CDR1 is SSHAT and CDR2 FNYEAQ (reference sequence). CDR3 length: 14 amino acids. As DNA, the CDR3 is TGTGCTAGCAGCTTAGGGTTCGGGGAAGAGACCCAGTACTTC. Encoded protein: CASSLGFGEETQYF.